A selection of T cell receptor beta chains follows, all from one sample in a study of cytomegalovirus exposure and HLA in healthy donors. Produced via immunoSEQ multiplex PCR; TCRdb's table is partial and in-frame only. The sample consists of more than 85,000 clones, around 96% of them appearing once. What was sequenced was PBMCs. These receptors came from a woman aged 18-29 years in good health and CMV-seronegative. Both conserved end residues are part of each CDR3. Each record gives: J gene, D gene, clone size, V gene, CDR3 DNA, CDR3 protein. The D gene is left open where the match is weak. The listing skips clone size in some rows; elsewhere it reads once, few, many or a size class.

TRBJ2-7	-	-	TRBV7-3	TGTGCCAGCAGCTTAGCAGGATCCTACGAGCAGTACTTC	CASSLAGSYEQYF
TRBJ2-3	TRBD2	-	TRBV19	TGTGCCAGCAGTGGACTAGCGGGGAGCACAGATACGCAGTATTTT	CASSGLAGSTDTQYF
TRBJ2-3	TRBD2	-	TRBV5-6	TGTGCCAGCAGCTTTATAGCGGGAGGCACAGATACGCAGTATTTT	CASSFIAGGTDTQYF
TRBJ2-1	TRBD2	-	TRBV11-3	TGTGCCAGCAGTGCCGGGACTAGCGGGGGTAATGAGCAGTTCTTC	CASSAGTSGGNEQFF
TRBJ1-2	TRBD1	-	TRBV7-9	TGTGCCAGCAGCAAGTCAGGGGGCGACTATGGCTACACCTTC	CASSKSGGDYGYTF
TRBJ2-5	TRBD2	-	TRBV7-9	TGTGCCAGCAGCCCGGGACTAGCGGGTCAAGAGACCCAGTACTTC	CASSPGLAGQETQYF
TRBJ2-7	-	-	TRBV27	TGTGCCAGCAGTCCCCGACAAGACGAGCAGTACTTC	CASSPRQDEQYF
TRBJ2-5	-	-	TRBV30	TGTGCCTGGAGTGTAGGGCTTACTAGGAGGGAGACCCAGTACTTC	CAWSVGLTRRETQYF
TRBJ1-1	-	-	TRBV19	TGTGCCAGTAGTATCCCGGACAGTCTTAACACTGAAGCTTTCTTT	CASSIPDSLNTEAFF
TRBJ1-2	-	-	TRBV5-4	TGTGCCAGCATTAAAGTGGCGGGGGGGGCTGATGGCTACACCTTC	CASIKVAGGADGYTF
TRBJ2-1	-	-	TRBV9	TGTGCCAGCAGCGTACAGCCAAGACTAAGGAATGAGCAGTTCTTC	CASSVQPRLRNEQFF
TRBJ1-5	-	-	TRBV18	TGTGCCAGCTCACCCCAACAGGATCAGCCCCAGCATTTT	CASSPQQDQPQHF
TRBJ1-2	-	-	TRBV27	TGTGCCAGCAGTCGAGGGGGGGCCTATGGCTACACCTTC	CASSRGGAYGYTF
TRBJ2-7	-	once	TRBV5-5	TGTGCCAGCAAGATTGTCCTAGGGGTCTACGAGCAGTACTTC	CASKIVLGVYEQYF
TRBJ1-5	TRBD1	-	TRBV11-2	TGTGCCAGCAGCCCCGAGGACAGGGGTAGGAATCAGCCCCAGCATTTT	CASSPEDRGRNQPQHF
TRBJ1-2	-	-	TRBV27	TGTGCCAGCAGTGTCTCAGGGGCCTCTCGGGGCTACACCTTC	CASSVSGASRGYTF
TRBJ1-2	TRBD1	-	TRBV4-1	TGCGCCAGCAGCCCCCGAACGGACAGGGGGCATGTAGGCTACACCTTC	CASSPRTDRGHVGYTF
TRBJ1-4	TRBD1	-	TRBV7-2	TGTGCCAGCAGCTTTAAGAGGACAGGGGGCGAAAAACTGTTTTTT	CASSFKRTGGEKLFF
TRBJ2-7	TRBD1	-	TRBV7-9	TGTGCCAGCAGCATCCACGGGGACAGGTCCTACGAGCAGTACTTC	CASSIHGDRSYEQYF
TRBJ1-1	-	-	TRBV11-2	TGTGCCAGCAGCTTAGTTGTCAGTACTAGTGGAGCTTTCTTT	CASSLVVSTSGAFF
TRBJ2-1	TRBD2	-	TRBV12-5	TGTGCTAGTGGTCCAGGACGACTAGCGGGAGGGCATGAGCAGTTCTTC	CASGPGRLAGGHEQFF
TRBJ1-2	-	once	TRBV7-9	TGTGCCAGCAGCTTACTTCCAGAAGGGGATGGCTACACCTTC	CASSLLPEGDGYTF
TRBJ1-1	TRBD1	-	TRBV27	TGTGCCAGCAGTTTAAGGACAGGGGAAAAAGCTTTCTTT	CASSLRTGEKAFF
TRBJ1-2	TRBD1	-	TRBV6-1	TGTGCCAGCAGTGCAGGGGGATCCTATGGCTACACCTTC	CASSAGGSYGYTF
TRBJ2-7	-	-	TRBV27	TGTGCCAGCAGCCCAGGGTTATACGAGCAGTACTTC	CASSPGLYEQYF
TRBJ1-1	TRBD1	-	TRBV18	TGTGCCAGCTCACCGAGTGGGACTGACAGGGTTCGAGCTTTCTTT	CASSPSGTDRVRAFF
TRBJ1-5	-	-	TRBV27	TGTGCCAGCAGTTTACGGGAGGGCAATCAGCCCCAGCATTTT	CASSLREGNQPQHF
TRBJ1-2	TRBD1	-	TRBV5-5	TGTGCCAGCAGCTATGAATATAACCGGGACAGCCTTGATGGCTACACCTTC	CASSYEYNRDSLDGYTF
TRBJ2-1	TRBD2	-	TRBV25-1	TGTGCCAGCCGGACTAGCGGGAGGGCCCCGCAGTTCTTC	CASRTSGRAPQFF
TRBJ1-5	TRBD1	-	TRBV28	TGTGCCAGCAGTCCCGTTATAGGGGGCAGTCGAGTTGGGAATCAGCCCCAGCATTTT	CASSPVIGGSRVGNQPQHF
TRBJ2-5	-	-	TRBV7-9	TGTGCCAGCAGCTTATTCCGCAGGGAAGGTCCGGAGACCCAGTACTTC	CASSLFRREGPETQYF
TRBJ1-2	-	-	TRBV7-9	TGTGCCAGCAGCTTAGCGGAGGGATGGAGCTACACCTTC	CASSLAEGWSYTF
TRBJ2-7	-	-	TRBV13	TGTGCCAGCAGCTTAAATCTCAGGGAGCAGTACTTC	CASSLNLREQYF
TRBJ2-5	-	-	TRBV7-6	TGTGCCAGCAGCTTAGCGGTTGCAGGGTTGGGAGAGACCCAGTACTTC	CASSLAVAGLGETQYF
TRBJ2-2	-	-	TRBV4-3	TGCGCCAGCAGCCAAGTAGGCAGGGGAATCGGGGAGCTGTTTTTT	CASSQVGRGIGELFF
TRBJ2-7	TRBD1	few	TRBV2	TGTGCCAGCAGTGCGGGACAGGAAAGCTCCGAGCAGTACTTC	CASSAGQESSEQYF
TRBJ2-6	-	-	TRBV7-9	TGTGCCAGCAGCTTAGCTCTCCGTGGGACCGGGGGCGTCCTGACTTTC	CASSLALRGTGGVLTF
TRBJ2-6	TRBD2	-	TRBV15	TGTGCCACCAAGAGAGACCCTTCGGGAGGGGGCCTGACTTTC	CATKRDPSGGGLTF
TRBJ2-3	TRBD2	-	TRBV4-2	TGTGCCAGCAGCCAAGATAGGGCTAGCGGGAGAAGCACAGATACGCAGTATTTT	CASSQDRASGRSTDTQYF
TRBJ2-5	TRBD2	-	TRBV11-1	TGTGCCAGCAGCTTGACTAGCGGGGCACGGAACCAGTACTTC	CASSLTSGARNQYF
TRBJ1-4	-	-	TRBV2	TGTGCCAGCAAAACACCGGAAAAACTGTTTTTT	CASKTPEKLFF
TRBJ1-1	-	-	TRBV29-1	TGCAGCGTCCCTGGAGGAAATATGAACACTGAAGCTTTCTTT	CSVPGGNMNTEAFF
TRBJ2-1	TRBD2	-	TRBV5-4	TGTGCCAGCAGCTTTAAGCTAGCGGGGGCTTACAATGAGCAGTTCTTC	CASSFKLAGAYNEQFF
TRBJ2-5	TRBD2	-	TRBV19	TGTGCCAGTAGGGGGGGGGAGACCCAGTACTTC	CASRGGETQYF
TRBJ1-3	-	-	TRBV5-1	TGCGCCAGCAGCTTTGGGCGTGGAAACACCATATATTTT	CASSFGRGNTIYF
TRBJ1-1	TRBD1	-	TRBV19	TGTGCCAGTAGTACCATCCTGACAGGGGAAGGGTGGGGGAACACTGAAGCTTTCTTT	CASSTILTGEGWGNTEAFF
TRBJ1-1	-	-	TRBV27	TGTGCCAGCAGTCCCCATGGGCAGGGGTACACTGAAGCTTTCTTT	CASSPHGQGYTEAFF
TRBJ1-2	-	-	TRBV6-1	TGTGCCAGCAGTGAAGCTCTCGGGGAAGGGTACTATGGCTACACCTTC	CASSEALGEGYYGYTF
TRBJ2-3	TRBD2	-	TRBV30	TGTGCCTGGAAGGCGGGGGTTTTCACAGATACGCAGTATTTT	CAWKAGVFTDTQYF
TRBJ1-3	-	-	TRBV6-6	TGTGCCAGCAGCGCAGGGGTCTCTGGAAACACCATATATTTT	CASSAGVSGNTIYF
TRBJ1-6	TRBD1	-	TRBV9	TGTGCCAGCAGCGTAGAGGGACAGGGAGGCGGGAATTCACCCCTCCACTTT	CASSVEGQGGGNSPLHF